The present T cell receptor beta chain was sequenced within a study of vaccination effects on CD4 cells after COVID-19. With regard to this clone: The antigen is not known.

Before any sequencing was done, the ViraFEST assay used viral peptide pools to expand antigen-specific CD4+ T cells. Researchers isolated CD4+ T cells once ten to eleven days of culture had elapsed. It was two doses of either the BNT162b2 or mRNA-1273 vaccine that participants received. Data came from immunoSEQ multiplex PCR; TCRdb stores just in-frame clones and leaves some out. The sample includes 64,000 or so clones, 78% of them seen just once. The CDR3 is made up of 16 amino acids. V was clipped by 1 base and J by 5 bases; unmatched bases: 5. Germline V gives CDR1 LGHDT, CDR2 YNNKEL (reference sequence).

The source was CD4+ T cells from PBMCs cultured with HCoV-OC43 spike peptides, collected after COVID-19 vaccination. The subset is: HCoV-OC43 spike overlapping peptide pool stimulation. This sequence was found in a human donor who received a COVID-19 vaccine. This chain connects TRBV3-1 (or the pseudogene TRBV3-2) to TRBJ2-1; TRBD2 matches 10 bases. The CDR3 DNA reads as TGTGCCAGCAGCCAAGCTAGCGGGGGCAAAAACAATGAGCAGTTCTTC. It yields the protein CASSQASGGKNNEQFF.